Shown below are 7 T cell receptor beta chains from a single sample sequenced in a study of cytomegalovirus exposure and HLA in healthy donors. Vbeta (60) and Jbeta (13) primers were used in the PCR. Assay used: immunoSEQ multiplex PCR; TCRdb lists only in-frame clones, some missing. Here the sample spans 130,000 or so clones, about 78% being singletons. Sequenced: PBMCs. These receptors were obtained from a female donor in good health and CMV-seronegative.

The chain is built from TRBV9 and TRBJ2-7; 7 bases are a match to TRBD2. V gave up 0 bases and J gave up 2 bases; unmatched junction bases: 2. Germline lookup yields CDR1 SGDLS and CDR2 YYNGEE. The length of the CDR3 is 14 residues. The CDR3 DNA reads as TGTGCCAGCAGCGTAGCGGGGGGACCCTACGAGCAGTACTTC. This encodes CASSVAGGPYEQYF.

A word on this clone: At one end the junction does not follow the germline gene, possibly because of a read error. V gene TRBV7-7 combines with J gene TRBJ2-7; 8 bases are shared with TRBD1. The CDR3 loop spans 17 amino acids. Germline V lookup: CDR1 SSHAT, CDR2 FNYEAQ (reference sequence). The CDR3: CASRLPRTGPDSYEQYF. The CDR3, as DNA: TGTGCTAGCAGATTACCCCGGACAGGGCCCGACTCCTACGAGCAGTACTTC.

The chain uses TRBV5-1 and TRBJ1-1; unclear D gene. This CDR3 comprises 13 residues. Trimming took 0 bases from V and 4 from J, leaving 7 bases between them. Germline V gene data show CDR1 as SGHRS and CDR2 as YFSETQ. The CDR3 DNA sequence: TGCGCCAGCAGCTTGGCACAGTCCACTGAAGCTTTCTTT. It yields the protein CASSLAQSTEAFF.

This clone has only one observation. The V call is TRBV4-2, the J call TRBJ1-4, with D perhaps TRBD1 (5 bases). CDR1 is LGHNA, CDR2 YNFKEQ, per germline. V was shortened by 0 bases and J by 8 bases, with 16 bases between the two germline ends. The CDR3 is 16 amino acids. The CDR3, as DNA: TGTGCCAGCAGCCAAGATCACCAGGGTGGAGGGGAAAAACTGTTTTTT. Translated: CASSQDHQGGGEKLFF.

The J gene is TRBJ2-7, the V gene TRBV7-8, with 10 bases identical to TRBD2. The CDR3 sequence is 18 residues long. CDR1 SGHVS and CDR2 FQNEAQ come from the germline V gene. After removal of 7 bases from V and 2 bases from J, the junction contained 17 bases not matched to a gene. The CDR3 nucleotides read TGTGCCAGCATAAGAGCGAGAAGAGGACTAGCGGTACCCTACGAGCAGTACTTC. Amino acid sequence: CASIRARRGLAVPYEQYF.

In its sample, this clone was seen once. The rearrangement uses TRBV10-3 and TRBJ1-5; a weak D match, TRBD1 (6 bases). The germline V gene encodes CDR1 ENHRY and CDR2 SYGVKD. The CDR3 covers 14 residues. V was cut by 4 bases and J by 6 bases, with 13 bases left in between. The CDR3 spells CAISGTADGQPQHF. Written as DNA, the CDR3 is TGTGCCATCAGTGGGACAGCCGATGGTCAGCCCCAGCATTTT.

The chain couples TRBV28 to TRBJ2-1; 8 nucleotides match TRBD1. The V and J ends lost 5 bases and 12 bases, in that order; junction bases with no gene match: 12. Germline assignment: CDR1 MDHEN and CDR2 SYDVKM. The CDR3 consists of 14 residues. CDR3 residues: CASSETGDLTWQFF. The DNA for the CDR3 is TGTGCCAGCAGTGAGACAGGGGACCTAACTTGGCAGTTCTTC.